A selection of T cell receptor beta chains follows, all from one sample in a study of T-cell reconstitution after alpha-beta-depleted transplantation in children. MiXCR, applied by TCRdb to the PCR reads, yields one record per CDR3 protein. The sample lists 800,000 to 1,000,000 distinct CDR3 sequences; roughly 29% were seen once. Sequenced material: PBMCs, mostly from graft donor cells, taken 360 days after TCRalphabeta/CD19-depleted stem cell transplant. Source of these receptors: a boy younger than two who had a stem cell transplant for SCID, so the T cells may come from the graft donor. Each CDR3 is given with its conserved first and last residue. The D gene is left open where the match is weak. Clone size is not always given. Where it is, it says once, few, many or a class for expanded clones.

d_gene | len | abundance | j_gene | v_gene | CDR3nt | CDR3aa
. | 17 | . | TRBJ2-3 | TRBV15 | TGTGCCACCAGCAGATGGAGGGGGACCACTATGCCAGATACGCAGTATTTT | CATSRWRGTTMPDTQYF
. | 15 | . | TRBJ2-1 | TRBV7-2 | TGTGCCAGCAGCTTATATGGAGCGGACCAGGATGGGCAGTTCTTC | CASSLYGADQDGQFF
TRBD2 | 20 | . | TRBJ2-3 | TRBV3-1 | TGTGCCAGCAGCCAAGGAAGCGGGGGGCTAGGAAACCCGACGTCAGATACGCAGTATTTT | CASSQGSGGLGNPTSDTQYF
. | 14 | . | TRBJ2-2 | TRBV7-6 | TGTGCCAGCAGCCGGAGTCAGGGGATCGGGGAGCTGTTTTTT | CASSRSQGIGELFF
TRBD1 | 17 | few | TRBJ1-5 | TRBV9 | TGTGCCAGCAGCGCCTTTATACAGGGGGATAGCAATCAGCCCCAGCATTTT | CASSAFIQGDSNQPQHF
. | 12 | . | TRBJ1-1 | TRBV4-3 | TGCGCCAGCAGCAGCGTCACCCCTGAAGCTTTCTTT | CASSSVTPEAFF
. | 14 | . | TRBJ1-5 | TRBV12-3/TRBV12-4 | TGTGCCAGCAGTTCCCCGACATCCCATCAGCCCCAGCATTTT | CASSSPTSHQPQHF
. | 14 | . | TRBJ2-1 | TRBV27 | TGTGCCAGCAGTTTCGCAGGGGTATACAATGAGCAGTTCTTC | CASSFAGVYNEQFF
. | 18 | . | TRBJ2-4 | TRBV20-1 | TGCAGTGCTAGAGATCGAAGCCAGACCTCACGTTCCAAAAACATTCAGTACTTC | CSARDRSQTSRSKNIQYF
. | 14 | . | TRBJ2-3 | TRBV5-1 | TGCGCCAGCAGCTTGGGGGGACCGAGCGATACGCAGTATTTT | CASSLGGPSDTQYF
. | 14 | . | TRBJ2-2 | TRBV12-3/TRBV12-4 | TGTGCCAGCACCACCTCGGAGGGACCCGGGGAGCTGTTTTTT | CASTTSEGPGELFF
TRBD2 | 14 | . | TRBJ2-1 | TRBV28 | TGTGCCAGCAGTTTGGGGACTAGCGGGGCGAGGCAGTTCTTC | CASSLGTSGARQFF
TRBD2 | 14 | . | TRBJ2-3 | TRBV7-9 | TGTGCCAGCAGCTGGGAGGGTAGCACAGATACGCAGTATTTT | CASSWEGSTDTQYF
. | 14 | . | TRBJ2-2 | TRBV12-3/TRBV12-4 | TGTGCCACTGGTCTACCAGGGTTAACCGGGGAGCTGTTTTTT | CATGLPGLTGELFF
TRBD2 | 16 | . | TRBJ2-2 | TRBV3-1 | TGTGCCAGCAGCGGCGCTCCGGGGGGGTTCGCCGGGGAGCTGTTTTTT | CASSGAPGGFAGELFF
. | 13 | few | TRBJ2-2 | TRBV20-1 | TGCAGTGTAGGGTTTTGGGGCACCGGGGAGCTGTTTTTT | CSVGFWGTGELFF
. | 14 | . | TRBJ2-7 | TRBV5-1 | TGCGCCAGCGGGAGAGCCTCTGGGGAGTACGAGCAGTACTTC | CASGRASGEYEQYF
. | 16 | many | TRBJ2-1 | TRBV6-2/TRBV6-3 | TGTGCCAGCAGCCCGACAGGTCCTCACCTCTACAATGAGCAGTTCTTC | CASSPTGPHLYNEQFF
. | 15 | . | TRBJ2-7 | TRBV5-1 | TGCGCCAGCAGCTCCTCCGGATTCGCCCTCCACGAGCAGTACTTC | CASSSSGFALHEQYF
. | 15 | . | TRBJ2-1 | TRBV12-3/TRBV12-4 | TGTGCCAGCAGCAAACTGTCTGCTGTAGTGGATGAGCAGTTCTTC | CASSKLSAVVDEQFF
. | 14 | . | TRBJ1-5 | TRBV6-2/TRBV6-3 | TGTGCCAGCAGTTTGGTTCCGAGGAATCAGCCCCAGCATTTT | CASSLVPRNQPQHF
TRBD1 | 14 | . | TRBJ2-7 | TRBV6-5 | TGTGCCAGCAGTTATAGGGACAGGGTAGGCGAGCAGTACTTC | CASSYRDRVGEQYF
. | 13 | . | TRBJ2-3 | TRBV7-7 | TGTGCCAGCTCTACGGGCCGGCAGGATACGCAGTATTTT | CASSTGRQDTQYF
TRBD1 | 14 | . | TRBJ1-2 | TRBV6-1 | TGTGCCAGCAGTACCCGGGACAGCATCTATGGCTACACCTTC | CASSTRDSIYGYTF
. | 12 | . | TRBJ2-7 | TRBV5-1 | TGCGCCAGCAGCGTTTACGGCTACGAGCAGTACTTC | CASSVYGYEQYF
. | 16 | . | TRBJ2-7 | TRBV19 | TGTGCCAGTAGTCCCCAGTCCGGACTCCCATCCTACGAGCAGTACTTC | CASSPQSGLPSYEQYF
. | 14 | . | TRBJ1-1 | TRBV4-2 | TGTGCCAGCAGCCTGGAACTACTAAACACTGAAGCTTTCTTT | CASSLELLNTEAFF
TRBD1 | 16 | . | TRBJ2-5 | TRBV5-1 | TGCGCCAGCAGCACCTCGACAGGGGGTATTTTAGAGACCCAGTACTTC | CASSTSTGGILETQYF
. | 14 | . | TRBJ1-4 | TRBV4-1 | TGCGCCAGCAGCCAAGGGAGGGGCGGGGGAAAACTGTTTTTT | CASSQGRGGGKLFF
. | 11 | . | TRBJ2-7 | TRBV12-3/TRBV12-4 | TGTGCCAGCAGTTTATTAGGGTCTAAGTACTTC | CASSLLGSKYF
. | 14 | . | TRBJ2-1 | TRBV27 | TGTGCCAGCAGTGGTCCAGGGGAACGGGATGAGCAGTTCTTC | CASSGPGERDEQFF
. | 15 | . | TRBJ1-1 | TRBV12-3/TRBV12-4 | TGTGCCAGCAGTTTAACGCGGGGGGCGCGTACTGAAGCTTTCTTT | CASSLTRGARTEAFF
. | 17 | once | TRBJ1-6 | TRBV11-1 | TGTGCCAGCAGCTTAAAGGGCGAACCAGGGAGGAATTCACCCCTCCACTTT | CASSLKGEPGRNSPLHF
. | 13 | once | TRBJ2-5 | TRBV6-4 | TGTGCCAGTGGCGGGCGCAGCCAAGAGACCCAGTACTTC | CASGGRSQETQYF
. | 14 | . | TRBJ1-1 | TRBV20-1 | TGCAGTGCTAGAGTTTTACAGGTGTACACTGAAGCTTTCTTT | CSARVLQVYTEAFF
. | 14 | . | TRBJ1-3 | TRBV20-1 | TGCAGTGCTAGTAGCCGGCGCTCTGGAAACACCATATATTTT | CSASSRRSGNTIYF
. | 15 | . | TRBJ2-3 | TRBV2 | TGTGCCAGCAGTGAGATTGGACAGTGGGGAGATACGCAGTATTTT | CASSEIGQWGDTQYF
. | 14 | . | TRBJ2-7 | TRBV6-1 | TGTGCCAGCACCTCCTCCGCAGGGTTGAACGAGCAGTACTTC | CASTSSAGLNEQYF
. | 16 | . | TRBJ2-1 | TRBV12-3/TRBV12-4 | TGTGCCAGCACCCCAAGTAGGGGAGGCTCCTACAATGAGCAGTTCTTC | CASTPSRGGSYNEQFF
TRBD2 | 11 | few | TRBJ2-1 | TRBV29-1 | TGCAGCGTTGGAGTCAGCGGGGGGTTATTCTTC | CSVGVSGGLFF
. | 14 | few | TRBJ2-7 | TRBV5-1 | TGCGCCAGCAGTGCAGGGATAAAATCCTACGAGCAGTACTTC | CASSAGIKSYEQYF
. | 14 | few | TRBJ2-1 | TRBV4-2 | TGTGCCAGCAGCCAAGGTAAAGGGAACAATGAGCAGTTCTTC | CASSQGKGNNEQFF
. | 16 | . | TRBJ2-2 | TRBV12-3/TRBV12-4 | TGTGCCAGCAGTTTCGGGACACCATCTCACACCGGGGAGCTGTTTTTT | CASSFGTPSHTGELFF
. | 14 | . | TRBJ2-5 | TRBV7-2 | TGTGCCACCTCCTCGCAGGGATCCAAGAGAACCCAGTACTTC | CATSSQGSKRTQYF
. | 14 | . | TRBJ2-7 | TRBV27 | TGTGCCAGCAGTTTCCCCCGCCTCAGGGGATCGCAGTACTTC | CASSFPRLRGSQYF
. | 14 | . | TRBJ2-7 | TRBV24-1 | TGTGCCACCAGTGGGGGCCTGGGGTCCTACGAGCAGTACTTC | CATSGGLGSYEQYF
. | 14 | . | TRBJ2-7 | TRBV14 | TGTGCCAGCAGCCAAGCCGGTGGGAAGCGCGAGCAGTACTTC | CASSQAGGKREQYF
TRBD1 | 14 | many | TRBJ2-5 | TRBV20-1 | TGCAGTGCTAGAGATTTCGGACAGGGAAAGACCCAGTACTTC | CSARDFGQGKTQYF
TRBD2 | 17 | few | TRBJ2-1 | TRBV4-2 | TGTGCCAGCAGCCAAGATGCGCTAGCGGGGGGGCCCAATGAGCAGTTCTTC | CASSQDALAGGPNEQFF
. | 14 | few | TRBJ2-1 | TRBV4-3 | TGCGCCAGCAGCCAACGACTATGGAACAATGAGCAGTTCTTC | CASSQRLWNNEQFF